These 10 T cell receptor beta chains originate from one sample sequenced in a study of blood T cell repertoires in COVID-19. Generated by immunoSEQ multiplex PCR, the TCRdb table keeps only in-frame clones and is missing some. This sample has roughly 110,000 clones, with approximately 88% found just once. Sample: peripheral blood. These receptors all come from a man aged 45-65 years with active or convalescent COVID-19.

The chain is built from TRBV7-2 and TRBJ2-7; 7 bases line up with TRBD2. This CDR3 has 15 amino acids. Germline V gene data show CDR1 as SGHTA and CDR2 as FQGNSA. Germline trimming cut 1 base from V and 3 bases from J; bases unmatched to any gene: 6. The CDR3 DNA reads as TGTGCCAGCAGCTTAGGGGCAGGGAGGGACTACGAGCAGTACTTC. Protein: CASSLGAGRDYEQYF.

V is TRBV6-6 and J is TRBJ1-1; 11 bases align to TRBD1. The CDR3 is made up of 16 amino acids. Germline lookup yields CDR1 MNHNY and CDR2 SVGAGI (reference sequence). V was pared by 4 bases and J by 5 bases, with 9 bases of the junction left unmatched. CDR3 loop: CASSSGTGGVGTEAFF. CDR3 sequence (DNA): TGTGCCAGCAGTTCCGGGACAGGGGGGGTAGGGACTGAAGCTTTCTTT.

V is TRBV28 and J is TRBJ1-2, with D tentatively TRBD1 (5 bases). The CDR3 has 14 residues. Germline CDR1 MDHEN, CDR2 SYDVKM. Trimming removed 2 bases from V and 2 bases from J, with 9 bases in between. CDR3 DNA sequence: TGTGCCAGCAGTTTAGTACAGGTCAACTATGGCTACACCTTC. This encodes CASSLVQVNYGYTF.

This clone was seen a single time. The chain combines TRBV30 with TRBJ2-7; the D gene is possibly TRBD1 (6 bases). V dropped 2 bases and J dropped 4 bases, with 9 bases sitting between them. Germline lookup yields CDR1 GTSNPN and CDR2 SVGIG (reference sequence). This CDR3 region has 12 residues. The CDR3 nucleotides read TGTGCCTGGAGTACCCAGGGGTACGAGCAGTACTTC. Translating gives CAWSTQGYEQYF.

The chain is built from TRBV10-3 and TRBJ1-6; TRBD1 matches 8 bases. The junction had 2 bases not matched to a gene; V was cut back by 0 bases and J by 7 bases. Germline CDR1 is ENHRY and CDR2 is SYGVKD. The CDR3 consists of 15 residues. The CDR3 DNA reads as TGTGCCATCAGTGAGTCGGGACAGGCCAATTCACCCCTCCACTTT. It encodes CAISESGQANSPLHF.

In this sample, this clone turned up once. The chain has TRBV9 and TRBJ1-1; D not certain. The CDR3 consists of 14 residues. The germline gives CDR1 SGDLS, CDR2 YYNGEE. Trimming removed 5 bases from V and 0 bases from J, with 11 bases in between. This CDR3 reads CASSAELMNTEAFF. The CDR3, as DNA: TGTGCCAGCAGTGCGGAGCTTATGAACACTGAAGCTTTCTTT.

The sample holds a few counts of this clone. The J gene is TRBJ2-5, the V gene TRBV5-1; perhaps TRBD2 as D (5 bases). This CDR3 has 15 amino acids. Germline values: CDR1 SGHRS, CDR2 YFSETQ. Deletions cut 0 bases from V and 4 bases from J, with 13 bases between. The CDR3 loop is CASSLGGVAGETQYF. CDR3 DNA sequence: TGCGCCAGCAGCTTGGGGGGAGTGGCGGGAGAGACCCAGTACTTC.

Only a few counts were recorded for this clone. This chain joins TRBV4-1 and TRBJ1-2, with TRBD1 as a possible D gene (5 bases). The CDR3 covers 14 residues. Per the germline V gene, CDR1 is MGHRA and CDR2 is YSYEKL. Trimming stripped 0 bases from V and 6 bases from J, with 11 bases between. The CDR3 protein is CASSQDQGYDGYTF. The DNA of the CDR3 is TGCGCCAGCAGCCAAGATCAGGGATACGATGGCTACACCTTC.

The V gene is TRBV10-3, the J gene TRBJ2-3, with D possibly being TRBD1 (5 bases). Germline loops: CDR1 ENHRY, CDR2 SYGVKD. V was clipped by 0 bases and J by 3 bases, with 13 bases between them. The length of the CDR3 is 16 residues. CDR3 protein: CAISESPRQRTDTQYF. CDR3 sequence (DNA): TGTGCCATCAGTGAGTCGCCCAGACAGCGTACAGATACGCAGTATTTT.

The rearrangement joins TRBV6-5 to TRBJ1-2; TRBD1 matches 9 bases. J gave up 8 bases and V 5 bases, and 6 bases lay outside the gene matches. The CDR3 is 13 residues long. Germline CDR1 reads MNHEY; CDR2 reads SVGAGI. This CDR3 reads CASSRTGDRGYTF. The CDR3 nucleotides are TGTGCCAGCAGTAGGACAGGGGATAGAGGCTACACCTTC.